These 9 T cell receptor beta chains came from one sample sequenced in a study of blood T cells in healthy people across ages. It was with a sample-barcoded 5' primer and a J-beta primer mix that a second PCR of roughly 7 to 12 cycles was run. Via MiXCR, TCRdb re-called the 5' RACE reads, giving one row per CDR3 protein. Found here are fewer than 2,000,000 distinct CDR3 sequences, roughly 32% of them singletons; the top ten hold approximately 10%. Sequencing input: blood. These receptors originate from a woman aged 25 to 39 in good health.

J is TRBJ2-6 and V is TRBV2; 8 bases agree with TRBD1. The V gene's germline CDR1 is SNHLY and CDR2 FYNNEI. CDR3 length: 18 amino acids. With V trimmed by 6 bases and J by 0 bases, 10 bases remained unmatched. For the CDR3, the DNA is TGTGCCAGCAGCAACCCGGGACAGGTCTACTCTGGGGCCAACGTCCTGACTTTC. Protein product: CASSNPGQVYSGANVLTF.

This clonotype turned up a few times. The chain couples TRBV20-1 to TRBJ2-7, with TRBD2 matching over 8 bases. Germline values: CDR1 DFQATT, CDR2 SNEGSKA (reference sequence). V shed 3 bases, J shed 5 bases, and the junction held 12 bases outside the gene matches. This CDR3 is 15 amino acids long. DNA of the CDR3: TGCAGTGCTAGGGGAAGACTAGCGTCTTTGGACGAGCAGTACTTC. Translated: CSARGRLASLDEQYF.

The gene calls are TRBV5-1 and TRBJ2-2; D gene unclear. Trimming took 4 bases from V and 2 from J, leaving 9 bases between them. The CDR3 runs 14 residues. In germline, CDR1 is SGHRS, CDR2 YFSETQ. In nucleotides, the CDR3 is TGCGCCAGCAGCGTAGACACCAACACCGGGGAGCTGTTTTTT. This sequence encodes CASSVDTNTGELFF.

The table lists this clonotype with many counts. The chain links TRBV29-1 to TRBJ2-5; D might be TRBD2 (5 bases). V shed 7 bases and J shed 3 bases, with 9 bases lying between them. This CDR3 has 11 residues. Germline CDR1 reads SQVTM; CDR2 reads ANQGSEA. DNA of the CDR3: TGCAGCGGAGGGAAGAAAGAGACCCAGTACTTC. It codes for CSGGKKETQYF.

The V and J genes are TRBV20-1 and TRBJ2-1, with 7 bases fitting TRBD2. Germline V gene sequence: CDR1 DFQATT, CDR2 SNEGSKA (reference sequence). The V and J ends lost 0 bases and 5 bases, in that order; junction bases with no gene match: 7. CDR3 size: 15 residues. CDR3 amino acids: CSARDYLRGDNEQFF. The CDR3 nucleotides are TGCAGTGCTAGAGATTACTTACGGGGGGACAATGAGCAGTTCTTC.

The table lists this clonotype with a few counts. The chain recombines TRBV10-3 with TRBJ2-1, with 12 nucleotides matching TRBD2. Germline lookup yields CDR1 ENHRY and CDR2 SYGVKD. This CDR3 comprises 15 residues. With V trimmed by 3 bases and J by 9 bases, 6 bases remained unmatched. CDR3 residues: CAISDRRTSGAEQFF. In nucleotides, the CDR3 is TGTGCCATCAGTGACAGAAGGACTAGCGGGGCTGAGCAGTTCTTC.

The rearrangement links TRBV15 to TRBJ2-5, with D hard to call. The CDR3 runs 14 residues. V lost 4 bases and J 5 bases, leaving 14 bases between the germline ends. The V gene's germline CDR1 is LNHNV and CDR2 YYDKDF (reference sequence). The CDR3 reads CATSIASRRETQYF. The CDR3 nucleotides are TGTGCCACCAGCATCGCTTCCCGGCGGGAGACCCAGTACTTC.

This clonotype was detected only a few times. This sequence joins TRBV5-1 and TRBJ2-5; 8 bases are shared with TRBD2. Germline CDR1 and CDR2: SGHRS and YFSETQ. V trimming: 5 bases; J trimming: 1 base; junction bases outside the gene matches: 7. The length of the CDR3 is 15 residues. The CDR3 spells CASRQAGDLQETQYF. CDR3 DNA: TGCGCCAGCAGGCAAGCGGGGGACCTCCAAGAGACCCAGTACTTC.

V is TRBV7-9 and J is TRBJ2-3, with 10 bases that match TRBD2. CDR3 size: 16 residues. V shed 1 base and J 4 bases; nucleotides not matched to a gene: 5. Germline-derived CDR1 and CDR2 are SEHNR and FQNEAQ (reference sequence). CDR3 DNA: TGTGCCAGCAGCTTAGATTGGCTAGCGGGGGCAGATACGCAGTATTTT. This sequence encodes CASSLDWLAGADTQYF.